This T cell receptor beta chain was sequenced during a study of blood T cell repertoires in COVID-19. CDR3 length equals 16 residues. Per germline, CDR1 MRHNA and CDR2 SNTAGT. The junction had 2 bases not matched to a gene; V was cut back by 0 bases and J by 4 bases. Assay: immunoSEQ multiplex PCR; the TCRdb copy retains only in-frame clones and omits some. This table holds over 200,000 clones, 65% to 85% found once. The rearrangement joins TRBV6-4 to TRBJ2-3; 12 nucleotides align to TRBD2. The sequence came from a man between 35 and 55 years old with active or convalescent COVID-19. The material sequenced was peripheral blood. The CDR3 sequence is CASSDSWTSGADTQYF. CDR3 coding DNA: TGTGCCAGCAGTGACTCTTGGACTAGCGGGGCAGATACGCAGTATTTT.